In this sample, the clone carrying this T cell receptor (beta chain) turned up a few times. The V and J ends lost 3 bases and 8 bases respectively, with 14 bases between them. Germline CDR1 and CDR2: SGHRS and YFSETQ. CDR3 length: 14 amino acids. The data were obtained in a study of blood T cell repertoires in COVID-19. Study details: Researchers got acute and convalescent COVID-19 samples from the United States, Italy and Spain. T cells, B-cell-depleted T cells, or PBMCs provided the cDNA or gDNA that served as material.

In the authors' workflow: Reference gene primer amplification in the assay estimated nucleated cell counts. Using immunoSEQ multiplex PCR, the repertoire was profiled, and TCRdb retains in-frame clones only, with some absent. The DNA was the basis for D and trimming; V, J and clone size are from that table. The sample has under 300,000 clones; around 80% are singletons. The clonotype originates from a man in his forties who had recovered from COVID-19. The V call is TRBV5-1, the J call TRBJ1-4; the D gene is possibly TRBD1 (6 bases). The specimen was peripheral blood. This CDR3 reads CASSSRGGGEKLFF. The CDR3, as DNA: TGCGCCAGCAGCTCCCGTGGGGGGGGCGAAAAACTGTTTTTT.